The rows below give T cell receptor beta chains drawn from one sample of a study of shared clonotypes between healthy human individuals. Libraries were prepared by immunoSEQ multiplex PCR; TCRdb keeps only in-frame clonotypes and omits some of them. The sample has 2.3 million or so clones; over 90% are singletons. The sequencing sample was made of naive CD4+ T cells from PBMCs. The receptor set was obtained from a man younger than 35 in good health. Some clones in this sample may be carry-over from other donors' samples. The CDR3 runs from the conserved cysteine through the conserved F or W. The D gene is left open where the match is weak. A clone size is listed for some rows: how often the clone was seen (once, few, many), or a class if it is expanded.

abundance | j_gene | d_gene | v_gene | CDR3nt | CDR3aa
NA | TRBJ2-5 | TRBD2 | TRBV30 | TGTGCCTGGACCCAGACTAGCGGAGAGACCCAGTACTTC | CAWTQTSGETQYF
NA | TRBJ2-1 | NA | TRBV11-2 | TGTGCCAGCAAGTCCGTGGGGGCGTACAATGAGCAGTTCTTC | CASKSVGAYNEQFF
NA | TRBJ1-1 | NA | TRBV30 | TGTGCCTGGGGTTCCGAGGGTGTCACTGAAGCTTTCTTT | CAWGSEGVTEAFF
NA | TRBJ1-6 | NA | TRBV30 | TGTGCCTGGAGGCCCATGGGGACCTATAATTCACCCCTCCACTTT | CAWRPMGTYNSPLHF
NA | TRBJ1-3 | NA | TRBV7-9 | TGTGCCAGCAGTCCGATCCGGACCGCTGGAAACACCATATATTTT | CASSPIRTAGNTIYF
NA | TRBJ2-7 | TRBD2 | TRBV27 | TGTGCCAGCAGTTTATCTTTTGGGGTGGGAGGGTTTTATGACGAGCAGTACTTC | CASSLSFGVGGFYDEQYF
NA | TRBJ2-1 | NA | TRBV5-4 | TGTGCCAGCAGCCTAACCGGGACTTACAATGAGCAGTTCTTC | CASSLTGTYNEQFF
NA | TRBJ2-4 | TRBD1 | TRBV6-1 | TGTGCCAGCAGGGGACAGGGCGCCAAAAACATTCAGTACTTC | CASRGQGAKNIQYF
NA | TRBJ2-1 | NA | TRBV2 | TGTGCCAGCAATTACGACAGGTACAATGAGCAGTTCTTC | CASNYDRYNEQFF
NA | TRBJ2-5 | NA | TRBV19 | TGTGCCAGCAAAAAAACCAGGGAGTTGGAGACCCAGTACTTC | CASKKTRELETQYF
NA | TRBJ1-2 | NA | TRBV7-2 | TGTGCCAGCAGCTCCCAGGGGAACTATGGCTACACCTTC | CASSSQGNYGYTF
NA | TRBJ2-7 | TRBD2 | TRBV5-1 | TGCGCCAGCAGCTGGAACGGGACTAGCGGGAGGGCCGCCCACGAGCAGTACTTC | CASSWNGTSGRAAHEQYF
once | TRBJ1-1 | TRBD1 | TRBV7-3 | TGTGCCAGCACCCCGACACCGGGACAGGAAGCTTTCTTT | CASTPTPGQEAFF
few | TRBJ1-1 | NA | TRBV30 | TGTGCCTGGAGGCCGGGAAAGAACACTGAAGCTTTCTTT | CAWRPGKNTEAFF
NA | TRBJ2-3 | TRBD2 | TRBV6-5 | TGTGCCAGCAGGCGACTAGCGGGAGAGGGAGATACGCAGTATTTT | CASRRLAGEGDTQYF
NA | TRBJ1-2 | TRBD1 | TRBV2 | TGTGCCAGCAGTGGTATGACAGGGGGAGATGGCTACACCTTC | CASSGMTGGDGYTF
NA | TRBJ2-7 | TRBD2 | TRBV28 | TGTGCCAGCGGGGGCAGCCGGGGACTAGACGAGCAGTACTTC | CASGGSRGLDEQYF
NA | TRBJ2-7 | TRBD2 | TRBV27 | TGTGCCAGCAGTTCCCCACTGACTAGCGGGAGATTATACGAGCAGTACTTC | CASSSPLTSGRLYEQYF
NA | TRBJ2-1 | TRBD2 | TRBV7-7 | TGTGCCAGCAGCTCCGGAGCCCTAGCGGGAGGGAATGAGCAGTTCTTC | CASSSGALAGGNEQFF
once | TRBJ2-1 | TRBD1 | TRBV9 | TGTGCCAGCAGTCCGACAGGGGGATTGTACAATGAGCAGTTCTTC | CASSPTGGLYNEQFF
NA | TRBJ1-2 | NA | TRBV6-1 | TGTGCCAGCAGAGGTACGGATCATGGCTACACCTTC | CASRGTDHGYTF
NA | TRBJ2-2 | NA | TRBV5-3 | TGTGCCAGAAGTTCCGAGGCCACATACACCGGGGAGCTGTTTTTT | CARSSEATYTGELFF
NA | TRBJ1-5 | TRBD1 | TRBV7-2 | TGTGCCAGCAGCTGGACCGGGACAGGGGGTTTTGAGCCCCAGCATTTT | CASSWTGTGGFEPQHF
NA | TRBJ1-1 | NA | TRBV28 | TGTGCCAGCAGTTCCTTAGTTGAAGCTTTCTTT | CASSSLVEAFF
NA | TRBJ1-2 | NA | TRBV30 | TGTGCCTGGAAGACTCGGGGGGGGCAACCTGGCTACACCTTC | CAWKTRGGQPGYTF
NA | TRBJ2-1 | TRBD1 | TRBV27 | TGTGCCAGCAGTTCCCCCGGGACAGGGGTTGTCAATGAGCAGTTCTTC | CASSSPGTGVVNEQFF
few | TRBJ1-5 | NA | TRBV7-9 | TGTGCCAGCATGGGGGACAATCAGCCCCAGCATTTT | CASMGDNQPQHF